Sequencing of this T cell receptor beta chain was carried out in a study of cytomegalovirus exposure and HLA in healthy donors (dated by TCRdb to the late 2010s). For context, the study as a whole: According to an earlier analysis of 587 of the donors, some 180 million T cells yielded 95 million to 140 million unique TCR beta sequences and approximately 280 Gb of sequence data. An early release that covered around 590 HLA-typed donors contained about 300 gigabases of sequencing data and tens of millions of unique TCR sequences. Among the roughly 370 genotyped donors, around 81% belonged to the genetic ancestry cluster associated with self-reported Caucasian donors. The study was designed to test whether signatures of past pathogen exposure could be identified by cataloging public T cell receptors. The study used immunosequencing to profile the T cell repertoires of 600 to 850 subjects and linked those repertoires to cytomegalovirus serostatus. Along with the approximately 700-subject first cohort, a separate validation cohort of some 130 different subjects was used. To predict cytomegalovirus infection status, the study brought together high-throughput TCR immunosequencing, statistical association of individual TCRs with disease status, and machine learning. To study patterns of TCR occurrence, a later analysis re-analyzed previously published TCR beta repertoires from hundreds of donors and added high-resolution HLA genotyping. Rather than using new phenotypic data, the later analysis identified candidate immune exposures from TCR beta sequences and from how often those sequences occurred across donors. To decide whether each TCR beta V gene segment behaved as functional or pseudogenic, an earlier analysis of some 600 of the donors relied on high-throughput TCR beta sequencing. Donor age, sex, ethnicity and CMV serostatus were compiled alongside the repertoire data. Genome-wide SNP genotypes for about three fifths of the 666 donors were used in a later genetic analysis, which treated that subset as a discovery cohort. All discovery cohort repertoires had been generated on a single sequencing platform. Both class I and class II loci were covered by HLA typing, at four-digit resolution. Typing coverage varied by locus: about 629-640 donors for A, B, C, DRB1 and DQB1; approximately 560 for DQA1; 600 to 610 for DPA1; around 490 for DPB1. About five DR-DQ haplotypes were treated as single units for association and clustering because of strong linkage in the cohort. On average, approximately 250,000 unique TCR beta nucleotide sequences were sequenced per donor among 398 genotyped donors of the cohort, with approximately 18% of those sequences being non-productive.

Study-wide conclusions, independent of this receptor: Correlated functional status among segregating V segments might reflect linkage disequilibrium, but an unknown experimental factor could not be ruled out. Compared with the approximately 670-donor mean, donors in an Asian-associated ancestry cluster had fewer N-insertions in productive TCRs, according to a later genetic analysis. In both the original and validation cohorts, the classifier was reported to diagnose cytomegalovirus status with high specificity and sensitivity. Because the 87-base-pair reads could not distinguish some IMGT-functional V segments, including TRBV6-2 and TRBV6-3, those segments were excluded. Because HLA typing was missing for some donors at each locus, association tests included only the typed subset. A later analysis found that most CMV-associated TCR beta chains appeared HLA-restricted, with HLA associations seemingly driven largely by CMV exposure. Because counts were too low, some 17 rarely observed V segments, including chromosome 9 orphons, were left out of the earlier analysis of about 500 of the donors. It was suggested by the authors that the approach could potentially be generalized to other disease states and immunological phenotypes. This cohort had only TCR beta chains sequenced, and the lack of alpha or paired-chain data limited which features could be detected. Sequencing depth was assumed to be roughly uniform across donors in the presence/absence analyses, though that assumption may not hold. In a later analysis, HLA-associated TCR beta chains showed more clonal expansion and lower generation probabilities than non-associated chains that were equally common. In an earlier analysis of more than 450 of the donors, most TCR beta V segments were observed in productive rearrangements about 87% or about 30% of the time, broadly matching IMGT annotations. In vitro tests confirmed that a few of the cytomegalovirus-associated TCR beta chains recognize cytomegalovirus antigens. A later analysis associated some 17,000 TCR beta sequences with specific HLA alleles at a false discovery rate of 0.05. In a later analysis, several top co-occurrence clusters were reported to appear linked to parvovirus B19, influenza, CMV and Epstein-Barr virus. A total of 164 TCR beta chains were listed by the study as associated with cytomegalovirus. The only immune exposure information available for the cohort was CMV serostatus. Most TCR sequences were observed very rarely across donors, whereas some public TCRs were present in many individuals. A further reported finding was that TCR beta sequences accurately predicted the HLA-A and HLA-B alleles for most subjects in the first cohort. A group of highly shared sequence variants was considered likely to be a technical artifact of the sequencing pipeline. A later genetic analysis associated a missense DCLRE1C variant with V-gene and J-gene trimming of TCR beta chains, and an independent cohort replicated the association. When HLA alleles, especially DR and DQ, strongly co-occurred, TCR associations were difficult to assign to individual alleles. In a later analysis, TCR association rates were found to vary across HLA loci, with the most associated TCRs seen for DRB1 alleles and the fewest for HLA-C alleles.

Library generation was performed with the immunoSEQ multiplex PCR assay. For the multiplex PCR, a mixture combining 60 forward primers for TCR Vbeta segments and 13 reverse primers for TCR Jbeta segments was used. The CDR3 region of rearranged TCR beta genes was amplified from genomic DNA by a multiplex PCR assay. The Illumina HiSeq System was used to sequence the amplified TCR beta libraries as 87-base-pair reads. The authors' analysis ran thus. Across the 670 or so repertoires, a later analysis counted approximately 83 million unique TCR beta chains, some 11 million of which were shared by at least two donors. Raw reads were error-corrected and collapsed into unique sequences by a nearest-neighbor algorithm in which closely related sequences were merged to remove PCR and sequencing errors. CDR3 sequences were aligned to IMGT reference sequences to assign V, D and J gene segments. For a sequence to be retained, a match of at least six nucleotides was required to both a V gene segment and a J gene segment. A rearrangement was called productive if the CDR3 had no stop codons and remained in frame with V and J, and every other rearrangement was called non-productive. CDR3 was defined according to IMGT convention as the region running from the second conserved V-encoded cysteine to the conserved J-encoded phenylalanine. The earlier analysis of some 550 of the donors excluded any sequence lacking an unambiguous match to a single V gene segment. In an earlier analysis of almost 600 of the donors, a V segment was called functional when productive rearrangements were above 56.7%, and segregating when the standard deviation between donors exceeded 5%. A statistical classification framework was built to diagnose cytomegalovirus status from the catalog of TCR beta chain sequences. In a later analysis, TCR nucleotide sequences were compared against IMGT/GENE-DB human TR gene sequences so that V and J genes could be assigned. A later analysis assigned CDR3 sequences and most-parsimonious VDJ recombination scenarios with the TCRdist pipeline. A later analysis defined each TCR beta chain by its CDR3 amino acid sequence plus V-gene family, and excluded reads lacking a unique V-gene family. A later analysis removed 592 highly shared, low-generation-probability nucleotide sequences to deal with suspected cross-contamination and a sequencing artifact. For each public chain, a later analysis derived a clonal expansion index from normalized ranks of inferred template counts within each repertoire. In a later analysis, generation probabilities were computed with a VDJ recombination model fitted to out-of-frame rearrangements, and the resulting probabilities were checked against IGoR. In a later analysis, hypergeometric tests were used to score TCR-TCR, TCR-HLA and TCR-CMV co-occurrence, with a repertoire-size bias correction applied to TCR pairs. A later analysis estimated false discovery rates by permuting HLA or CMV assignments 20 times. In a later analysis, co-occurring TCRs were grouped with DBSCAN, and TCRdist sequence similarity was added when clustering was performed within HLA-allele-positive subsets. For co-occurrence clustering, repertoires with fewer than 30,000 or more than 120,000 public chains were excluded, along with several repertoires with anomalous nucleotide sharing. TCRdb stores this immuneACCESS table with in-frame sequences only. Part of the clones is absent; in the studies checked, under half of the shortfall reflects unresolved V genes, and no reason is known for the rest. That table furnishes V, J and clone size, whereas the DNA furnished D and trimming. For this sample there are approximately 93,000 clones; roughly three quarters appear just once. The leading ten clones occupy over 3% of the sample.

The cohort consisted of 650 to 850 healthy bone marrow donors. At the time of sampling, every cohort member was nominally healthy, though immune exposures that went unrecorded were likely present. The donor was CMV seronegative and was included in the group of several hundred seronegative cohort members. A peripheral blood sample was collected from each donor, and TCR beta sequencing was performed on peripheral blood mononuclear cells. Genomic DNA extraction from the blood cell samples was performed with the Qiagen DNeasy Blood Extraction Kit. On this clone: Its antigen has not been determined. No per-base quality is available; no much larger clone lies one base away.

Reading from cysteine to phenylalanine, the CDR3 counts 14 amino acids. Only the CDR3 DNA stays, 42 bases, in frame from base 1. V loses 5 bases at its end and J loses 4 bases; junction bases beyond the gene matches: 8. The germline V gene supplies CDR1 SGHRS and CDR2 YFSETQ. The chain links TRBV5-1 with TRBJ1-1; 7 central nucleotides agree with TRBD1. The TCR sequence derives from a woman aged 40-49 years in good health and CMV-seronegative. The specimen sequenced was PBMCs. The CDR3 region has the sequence CASSIQGSSTEAFF. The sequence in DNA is TGCGCCAGCAGTATACAGGGGTCGAGCACTGAAGCTTTCTTT.